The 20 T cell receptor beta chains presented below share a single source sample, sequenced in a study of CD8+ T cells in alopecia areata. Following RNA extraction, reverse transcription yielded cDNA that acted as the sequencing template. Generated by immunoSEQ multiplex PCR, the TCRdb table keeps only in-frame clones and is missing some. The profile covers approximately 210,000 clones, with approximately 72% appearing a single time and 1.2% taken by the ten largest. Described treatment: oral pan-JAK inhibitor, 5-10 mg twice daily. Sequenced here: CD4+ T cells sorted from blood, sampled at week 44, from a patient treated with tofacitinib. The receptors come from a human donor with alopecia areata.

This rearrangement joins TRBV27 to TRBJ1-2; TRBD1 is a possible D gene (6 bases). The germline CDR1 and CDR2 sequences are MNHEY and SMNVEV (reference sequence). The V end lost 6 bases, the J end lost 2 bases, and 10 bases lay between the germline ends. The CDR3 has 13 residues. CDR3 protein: CASRRGGNYGYTF. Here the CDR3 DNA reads TGTGCCAGCAGGAGAGGGGGGAACTATGGCTACACCTTC.

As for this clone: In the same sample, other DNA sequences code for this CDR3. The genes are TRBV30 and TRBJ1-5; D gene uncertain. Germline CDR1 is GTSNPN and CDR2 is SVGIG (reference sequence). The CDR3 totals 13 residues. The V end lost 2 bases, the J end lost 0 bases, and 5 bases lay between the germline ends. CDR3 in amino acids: CAWSSGSNQPQHF. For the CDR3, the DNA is TGTGCCTGGAGTAGTGGTAGCAATCAGCCCCAGCATTTT.

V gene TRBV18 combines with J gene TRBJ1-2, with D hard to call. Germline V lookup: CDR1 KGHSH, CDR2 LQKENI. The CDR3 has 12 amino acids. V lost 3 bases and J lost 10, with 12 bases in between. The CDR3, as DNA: TGTGCCAGCTCACCGACTACCGGGCCCTACACCTTC. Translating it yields CASSPTTGPYTF.

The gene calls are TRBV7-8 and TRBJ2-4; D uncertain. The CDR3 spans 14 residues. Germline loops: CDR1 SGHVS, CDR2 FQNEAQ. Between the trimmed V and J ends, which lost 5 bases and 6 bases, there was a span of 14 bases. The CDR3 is CASSPKGLGNIQYF. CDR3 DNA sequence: TGTGCCAGCAGCCCTAAGGGCCTTGGAAACATTCAGTACTTC.

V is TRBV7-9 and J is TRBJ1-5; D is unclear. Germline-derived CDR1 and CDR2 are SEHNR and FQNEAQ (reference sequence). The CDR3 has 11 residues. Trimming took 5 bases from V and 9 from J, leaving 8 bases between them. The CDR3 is CASSQDGPQHF. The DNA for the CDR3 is TGTGCCAGCAGCCAGGATGGGCCCCAGCATTTT.

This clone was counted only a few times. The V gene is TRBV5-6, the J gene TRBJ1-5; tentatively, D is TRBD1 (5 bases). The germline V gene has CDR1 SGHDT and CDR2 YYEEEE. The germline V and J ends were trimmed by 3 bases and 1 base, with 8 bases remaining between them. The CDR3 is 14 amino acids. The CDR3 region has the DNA TGTGCCAGCAGCTCGGGACCAAGCAATCAGCCCCAGCATTTT. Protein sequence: CASSSGPSNQPQHF.

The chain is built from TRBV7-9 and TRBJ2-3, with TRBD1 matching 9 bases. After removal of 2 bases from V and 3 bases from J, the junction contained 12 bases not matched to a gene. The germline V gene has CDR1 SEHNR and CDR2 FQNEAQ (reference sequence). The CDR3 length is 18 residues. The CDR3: CASSLRPLTGGNTDTQYF. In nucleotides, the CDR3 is TGTGCCAGCAGCTTACGCCCGCTGACAGGGGGAAATACAGATACGCAGTATTTT.

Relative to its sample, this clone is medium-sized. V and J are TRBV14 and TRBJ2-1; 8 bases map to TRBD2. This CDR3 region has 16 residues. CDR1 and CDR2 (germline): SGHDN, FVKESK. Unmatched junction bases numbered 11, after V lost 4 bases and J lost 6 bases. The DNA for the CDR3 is TGTGCCAGCAGCCCTCTGGGACTAGGGGAACGCAATGAGCAGTTCTTC. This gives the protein CASSPLGLGERNEQFF.

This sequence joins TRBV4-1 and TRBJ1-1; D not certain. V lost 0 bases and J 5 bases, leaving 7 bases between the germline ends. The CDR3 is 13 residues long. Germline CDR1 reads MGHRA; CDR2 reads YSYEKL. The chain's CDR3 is CASSQEYGTEAFF. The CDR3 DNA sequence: TGCGCCAGCAGCCAAGAATACGGGACTGAAGCTTTCTTT.

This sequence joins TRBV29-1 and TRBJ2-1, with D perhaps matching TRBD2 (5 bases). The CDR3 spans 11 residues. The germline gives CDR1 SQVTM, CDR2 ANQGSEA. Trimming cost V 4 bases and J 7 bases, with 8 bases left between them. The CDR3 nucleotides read TGCAGCGTTGGTACTAGAAATGAGCAGTTCTTC. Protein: CSVGTRNEQFF.

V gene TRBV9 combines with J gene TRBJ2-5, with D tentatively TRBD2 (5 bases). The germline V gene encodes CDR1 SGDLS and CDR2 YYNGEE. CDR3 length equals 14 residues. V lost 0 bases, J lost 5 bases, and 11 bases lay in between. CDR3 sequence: CASSVGPGGETQYF. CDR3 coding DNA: TGTGCCAGCAGCGTAGGACCAGGCGGGGAGACCCAGTACTTC.

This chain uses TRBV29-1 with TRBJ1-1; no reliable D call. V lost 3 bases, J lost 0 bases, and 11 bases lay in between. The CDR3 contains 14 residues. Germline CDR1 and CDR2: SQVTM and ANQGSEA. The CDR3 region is CSVEPKGMNTEAFF. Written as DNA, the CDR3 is TGCAGCGTTGAGCCGAAGGGAATGAACACTGAAGCTTTCTTT.

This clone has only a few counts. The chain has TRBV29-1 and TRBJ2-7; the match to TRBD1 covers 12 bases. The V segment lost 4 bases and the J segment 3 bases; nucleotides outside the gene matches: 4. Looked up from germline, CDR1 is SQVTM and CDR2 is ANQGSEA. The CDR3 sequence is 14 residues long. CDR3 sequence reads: CSVAGTGGLYEQYF. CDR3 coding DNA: TGCAGCGTTGCGGGGACAGGGGGCCTCTACGAGCAGTACTTC.

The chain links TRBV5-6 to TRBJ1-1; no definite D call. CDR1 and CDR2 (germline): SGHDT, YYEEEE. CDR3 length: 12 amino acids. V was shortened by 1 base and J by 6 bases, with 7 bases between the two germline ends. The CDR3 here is CASSLLGSEAFF. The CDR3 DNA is TGTGCCAGCAGCTTGCTGGGGTCTGAAGCTTTCTTT. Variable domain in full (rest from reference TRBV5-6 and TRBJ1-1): DAGVTQSPTHLIKTRGQQVTLRCSPKSGHDTVSWYQQALGQGPQFIFQYYEEEERQRGNFPDRFSGHQFPNYSSELNVNALLLGDSALYLCASSLLGSEAFFGQGTRLTVV.

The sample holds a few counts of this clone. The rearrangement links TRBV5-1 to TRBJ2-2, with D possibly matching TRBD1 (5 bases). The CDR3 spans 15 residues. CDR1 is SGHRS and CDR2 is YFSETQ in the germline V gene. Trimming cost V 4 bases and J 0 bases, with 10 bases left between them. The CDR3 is CASSRGQANTGELFF. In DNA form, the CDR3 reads TGCGCCAGCAGCAGAGGACAAGCGAACACCGGGGAGCTGTTTTTT.

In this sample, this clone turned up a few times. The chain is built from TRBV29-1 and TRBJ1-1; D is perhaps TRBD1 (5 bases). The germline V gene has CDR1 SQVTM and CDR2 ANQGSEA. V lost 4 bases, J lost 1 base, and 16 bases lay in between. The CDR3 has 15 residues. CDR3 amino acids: CSVVRQAGGNTEAFF. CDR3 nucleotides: TGCAGCGTTGTCCGACAAGCCGGGGGGAACACTGAAGCTTTCTTT.

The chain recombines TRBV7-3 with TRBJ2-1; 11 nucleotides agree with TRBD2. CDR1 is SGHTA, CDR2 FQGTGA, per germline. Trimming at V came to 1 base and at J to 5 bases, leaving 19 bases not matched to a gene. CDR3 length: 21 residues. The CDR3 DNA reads TGTGCCAGCAGCTTAAGTCTTTTAGCGGGGGGGCCGGAGGCGGGAAACAATGAGCAGTTCTTC. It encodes CASSLSLLAGGPEAGNNEQFF. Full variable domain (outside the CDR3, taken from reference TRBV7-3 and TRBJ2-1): GAGVSQTPSNKVTEKGKYVELRCDPISGHTALYWYRQSLGQGPEFLIYFQGTGAADDSGLPNDRFFAVRPEGSVSTLKIQRTERGDSAVYLCASSLSLLAGGPEAGNNEQFFGPGTRLTVL.

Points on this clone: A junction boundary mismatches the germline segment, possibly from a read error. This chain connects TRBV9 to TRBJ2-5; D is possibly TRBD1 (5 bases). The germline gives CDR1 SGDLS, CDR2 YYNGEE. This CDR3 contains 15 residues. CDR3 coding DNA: TGTGCCAGCAGCGTAGATTATCAGGGAAACTACGAGCAGCACTTC. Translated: CASSVDYQGNYEQHF.

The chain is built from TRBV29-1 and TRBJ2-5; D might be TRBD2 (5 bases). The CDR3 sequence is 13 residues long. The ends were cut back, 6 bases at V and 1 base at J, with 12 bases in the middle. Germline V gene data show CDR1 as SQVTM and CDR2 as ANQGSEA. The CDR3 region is CSVAGVVQETQYF. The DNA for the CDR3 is TGCAGCGTAGCCGGGGTAGTCCAAGAGACCCAGTACTTC.

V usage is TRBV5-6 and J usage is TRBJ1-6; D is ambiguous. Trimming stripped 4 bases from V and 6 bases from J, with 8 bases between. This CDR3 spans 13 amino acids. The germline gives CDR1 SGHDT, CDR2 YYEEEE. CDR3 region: CASSPRGNSPLHF. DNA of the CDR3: TGTGCCAGCAGCCCCCGGGGTAATTCACCCCTCCACTTT. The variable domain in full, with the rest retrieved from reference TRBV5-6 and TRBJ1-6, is DAGVTQSPTHLIKTRGQQVTLRCSPKSGHDTVSWYQQALGQGPQFIFQYYEEEERQRGNFPDRFSGHQFPNYSSELNVNALLLGDSALYLCASSPRGNSPLHFGNGTRLTVT.